Presented here are 29 T cell receptor beta chains from one specimen sequenced in a study of CD8 T cells in ankylosing spondylitis. TCRdb reprocessed the 5' RACE reads via MiXCR and lists one record per CDR3 protein. Altogether hundreds of thousands of distinct CDR3 sequences are present, roughly 8.6% being singletons, with the ten largest covering approximately 6.2%. The sequenced sample consisted of blood, either unsorted or a sorted T cell fraction (not recorded which). The receptors were sampled from a male donor with ankylosing spondylitis or in good health (not recorded which).

The rearrangement uses TRBV20-1 and TRBJ2-1, with D unclear. Trimming took 1 base from V and 0 from J, leaving 10 bases between them. The length of the CDR3 is 15 residues. Germline CDR1 is DFQATT and CDR2 is SNEGSKA (reference sequence). The CDR3 DNA reads TGCAGTGCTAGAGTGAGCCTGAGCTCCTACAATGAGCAGTTCTTC. Translation gives CSARVSLSSYNEQFF.

This clonotype appeared many times. The rearrangement uses TRBV5-4 and TRBJ1-4, with 7 bases fitting TRBD1. Germline lookup yields CDR1 SGHNT and CDR2 YYREEE (reference sequence). The J segment lost 8 bases and the V segment lost 4 bases, leaving 14 bases of the junction unmatched. The CDR3 has 16 residues. The CDR3 protein is CASSARAGQTREKLFF. CDR3 bases: TGTGCCAGCAGCGCGCGGGCGGGACAGACACGAGAAAAACTGTTTTTT.

This clonotype appeared many times. The genes are TRBV4-3 and TRBJ2-3; D call uncertain. V gave up 1 base and J gave up 6 bases, with 11 bases separating them. The CDR3 loop spans 14 amino acids. Looked up from germline, CDR1 is LGHNA and CDR2 is YSLEER. The CDR3 bases are TGCGCCAGCAGCCAAGTCAGCACGGGCGATACGCAGTATTTT. Encoded protein: CASSQVSTGDTQYF.

At least ten counts were recorded for this clonotype. The chain couples TRBV29-1 to TRBJ2-1; D might be TRBD1 or TRBD2, each matching 5 bases. CDR1 is SQVTM and CDR2 is ANQGSEA in the germline V gene. Trimming took 4 bases from V and 7 from J, leaving 14 bases between them. The CDR3 consists of 13 residues. CDR3 in amino acids: CSVGGRNANEQFF. CDR3 sequence (DNA): TGCAGCGTTGGGGGACGCAACGCAAATGAGCAGTTCTTC.

This clonotype was seen only a few times. The rearrangement links TRBV18 to TRBJ2-7, with TRBD1 matching over 8 bases. Trimming cost V 3 bases and J 2 bases; bases outside gene matches: 6. This CDR3 spans 15 amino acids. Per germline, CDR1 KGHSH and CDR2 LQKENI. CDR3 sequence: CASSPGQGKPYEQYF. The DNA for the CDR3 is TGTGCCAGCTCACCCGGACAGGGAAAGCCCTACGAGCAGTACTTC.

This clonotype was detected many times. V is TRBV12-3 or TRBV12-4 and J is TRBJ2-5, with D possibly called TRBD1 or TRBD2 (5 bases each). The CDR3 covers 15 residues. Trimming took off 1 base at V and 1 base at J, with 10 bases between the two ends. The CDR3 region is CASSLVGDGQETQYF. The CDR3 region has the DNA TGTGCCAGCAGTTTAGTGGGGGATGGCCAAGAGACCCAGTACTTC.

Many counts were recorded for this clonotype. The rearrangement joins TRBV20-1 to TRBJ2-1; 12 bases align to TRBD2. The length of the CDR3 is 15 residues. Germline trimming cut 5 bases from V and 8 bases from J; bases unmatched to any gene: 10. Per the germline V gene, CDR1 is DFQATT and CDR2 is SNEGSKA (reference sequence). In nucleotides, the CDR3 is TGCAGTGCTGCCCTCTCTAGCGGGAGGGAGCATGAGCAGTTCTTC. It is translated as CSAALSSGREHEQFF.

This clonotype appeared many times. J is TRBJ1-4 and V is TRBV5-1; 7 bases agree with TRBD1. V trimming: 2 bases; J trimming: 8 bases; junction bases outside the gene matches: 6. The CDR3 runs to 14 residues. CDR1 is SGHRS and CDR2 is YFSETQ in the germline V gene. The CDR3 DNA follows: TGCGCCAGCAGCTTCGACAGGGACGGGGAAAAACTGTTTTTT. Amino acids: CASSFDRDGEKLFF.

The CDR3, as DNA: TGTGCCAGCAGCCAAGCTCCCCCACAGACGATCTATGGCTACACCTTC. Translating it yields CASSQAPPQTIYGYTF. This chain uses TRBV14 with TRBJ1-2; D is unresolved. V shed 1 base and J shed 4 bases, with 16 bases lying between them. CDR1 and CDR2 (germline): SGHDN, FVKESK. The CDR3 runs 16 residues.

CDR3 loop: CASGPYEQYF. In nucleotides, the CDR3 is TGTGCCAGCGGTCCCTACGAGCAGTACTTC. The chain links TRBV27 to TRBJ2-7; D is ambiguous. This CDR3 is 10 amino acids long. Trimming removed 8 bases at V and 2 bases at J, with 4 bases between. CDR1 is MNHEY and CDR2 is SMNVEV in the germline V gene (reference sequence).

This clonotype was counted ten times or more. The CDR3 DNA reads as TGTGCCAGCAGTGACAGGACAGCCGACAATGAGCAGTTCTTC. Protein sequence: CASSDRTADNEQFF. The rearrangement joins TRBV2 to TRBJ2-1, with D maybe TRBD1 (6 bases). The CDR3 sequence is 14 residues long. The ends were cut back, 3 bases at V and 5 bases at J, with 11 bases in the middle. Germline CDR1 is SNHLY and CDR2 is FYNNEI.

The chain uses TRBV6-1 and TRBJ2-7; 9 bases are shared with TRBD2. Trimming cost V 6 bases and J 6 bases; bases outside gene matches: 15. The CDR3 is 16 amino acids. Germline CDR1 reads MNHNS; CDR2 reads SASEGT. CDR3 sequence (DNA): TGTGCCAGCAGACGCGGGTTAGCGGGAGAAAAGGGCGAGCAGTACTTC. Translating it yields CASRRGLAGEKGEQYF.

This clonotype was counted ten times or more. The V call is TRBV5-1, the J call TRBJ2-7; perhaps TRBD2 as D (5 bases). Trimming shortened V by 1 base and J by 1 base, and 15 bases separated the two germline ends. The CDR3 extends over 16 amino acids. Germline CDR1 SGHRS, CDR2 YFSETQ. In DNA, the CDR3 is TGCGCCAGCAGCTTGTTGGACTCCACGCCTTCCTACGAGCAGTACTTC. Translating gives CASSLLDSTPSYEQYF.

This clonotype has a handful of counts. V gene TRBV30 combines with J gene TRBJ2-7; D is perhaps TRBD1 (7 bases). The CDR3 extends over 14 amino acids. Looked up from germline, CDR1 is GTSNPN and CDR2 is SVGIG (reference sequence). Trimming took off 0 bases at V and 4 bases at J, with 13 bases between the two ends. Here the CDR3 DNA reads TGTGCCTGGAGTGTAGGGGCAGGGGGGTACGAGCAGTACTTC. It translates to CAWSVGAGGYEQYF.

This clonotype has a count of ten or more. CDR3 sequence (DNA): TGTGCCAGCAGATCCGGGACAGGGAACCGCTACGAGCAGTACTTC. This gives the protein CASRSGTGNRYEQYF. The gene calls are TRBV12-3 or TRBV12-4 and TRBJ2-7, with 9 bases aligning to TRBD1. The CDR3 covers 15 residues. V was pared by 6 bases and J by 3 bases, with 9 bases of the junction left unmatched.

This clonotype was observed at least ten times. The genes are TRBV6-2 or TRBV6-3 and TRBJ2-1; 11 nucleotides match TRBD2. The germline V gene encodes CDR1 MNHEY and CDR2 SVGEGT. This CDR3 region has 13 residues. Here the CDR3 DNA reads TGTGCACTTAGCGGGAGGGCCGGCAATGAGCAGTTCTTC. Amino acid sequence: CALSGRAGNEQFF.

As to this clonotype: Given a much more abundant clone one base away, this may be a read error. This chain uses TRBV5-1 with TRBJ2-1; D is uncertain. Per the germline V gene, CDR1 is SGHRS and CDR2 is YFSETQ. The CDR3 spans 12 residues. Trimming took off 5 bases at V and 2 bases at J, with 5 bases between the two ends. As DNA, the CDR3 is TGCGCCAGCAGTAAACCCTACAATGAGCAGTTCTTC. Amino acid sequence: CASSKPYNEQFF. Combining the CDR3 with reference TRBV5-1 and TRBJ2-1 gives the whole variable domain KAGVTQTPRYLIKTRGQQVTLSCSPISGHRSVSWYQQTPGQGLQFLFEYFSETQRNKGNFPGRFSGRQFSNSRSEMNVSTLELGDSALYLCASSKPYNEQFFGPGTRLTVL.

This clonotype was seen many times. The chain has TRBV3-1 and TRBJ2-2, with D possibly matching TRBD2 (5 bases). The V gene lost 3 bases and the J gene lost 5 bases, with 10 bases spanning the gap. Germline V lookup: CDR1 LGHDT, CDR2 YNNKEL (reference sequence). The CDR3 is 14 residues long. The CDR3 loop is CASSHLSGTGELFF. For the CDR3, the DNA is TGTGCCAGCAGCCACCTTTCGGGGACCGGGGAGCTGTTTTTT.

The genes are TRBV3-1 and TRBJ1-2; the D gene is possibly TRBD1 (6 bases). This CDR3 region has 15 residues. V lost 4 bases to trimming and J lost 8 bases, with 20 bases between them. CDR1 LGHDT and CDR2 YNNKEL come from the germline V gene (reference sequence). CDR3 bases: TGTGCCAGCAGCCTCAACGGGGGGCAGGCTGGGGGCTACACCTTC. Encoded protein: CASSLNGGQAGGYTF.

Ten or more counts support this clonotype. The chain links TRBV29-1 to TRBJ2-7, with 9 nucleotides matching TRBD1. The germline V gene encodes CDR1 SQVTM and CDR2 ANQGSEA. V dropped 4 bases and J dropped 6; count of bases not matched to a gene: 4. CDR3 length: 12 amino acids. CDR3 DNA: TGCAGCGTTGTTAAGACAGGGGGCGAGCAGTACTTC. This sequence encodes CSVVKTGGEQYF.

There are many counts of this clonotype. The V call is TRBV27, the J call TRBJ2-5; D is undetermined. CDR1 is MNHEY, CDR2 SMNVEV, per germline (reference sequence). There are 14 residues in the CDR3. Trimming left V 5 bases short and J 5 bases short, with 15 bases between. CDR3 nucleotides: TGTGCCAGCAGTCCGTCCTGGGTTGGGGAGACCCAGTACTTC. This gives the protein CASSPSWVGETQYF.

This clonotype showed up many times. The gene calls are TRBV3-1 and TRBJ2-7; D not resolved. Trimming pared 4 bases from V and 6 bases from J, leaving 13 bases between. CDR1 is LGHDT and CDR2 is YNNKEL in the germline V gene (reference sequence). CDR3 length: 13 amino acids. The DNA for the CDR3 is TGTGCCAGCAGCCCTCGGAACCCCCTCGAGCAGTACTTC. It yields the protein CASSPRNPLEQYF.

This clonotype has at least ten counts. The J gene is TRBJ1-2, the V gene TRBV20-1; perhaps TRBD1 as D (5 bases). The V gene's germline CDR1 is DFQATT and CDR2 SNEGSKA (reference sequence). The V end lost 2 bases, the J end lost 6 bases, and 13 bases lay between the germline ends. The CDR3 has 13 amino acids. The CDR3 loop reads CSARPSTVDGYTF. The DNA for the CDR3 is TGCAGTGCTAGACCGTCGACAGTCGATGGCTACACCTTC.

The rearrangement joins TRBV10-1 to TRBJ2-7, with TRBD1 matching 10 bases. The V gene end was trimmed by 3 bases and the J gene end by 4 bases; junction bases not matched to a gene: 6. The length of the CDR3 is 15 residues. Germline V lookup: CDR1 WNHNN, CDR2 SYGVQD (reference sequence). CDR3 in DNA: TGCGCCAGCAGTGACCCCGGGACAGGGGTGTACGAGCAGTACTTC. This encodes CASSDPGTGVYEQYF.

This clonotype came up many times. At one end, the junction sequence differs from germline, possibly due to a read error. V gene TRBV5-1 combines with J gene TRBJ2-7; D may be TRBD1 (6 bases). Germline loops: CDR1 SGHRS, CDR2 YFSETQ. The CDR3 contains 13 residues. The CDR3 reads CASSLGQSETEDF. DNA for the CDR3: TGCGCCAGCAGCTTAGGACAGAGCGAGACTGAGGACTTC.

In this sample, this clonotype turned up many times. This sequence joins TRBV7-9 and TRBJ1-2; D may be TRBD1 (5 bases). V was trimmed by 5 bases and J by 4 bases, leaving 17 bases between them. The CDR3 runs 15 residues. CDR1 SEHNR and CDR2 FQNEAQ come from the germline V gene (reference sequence). CDR3 sequence reads: CASSPPRGGGYGYTF. The CDR3 bases are TGTGCCAGCAGCCCACCCCGCGGGGGAGGCTATGGCTACACCTTC.

In its sample, this clonotype was seen many times. The chain recombines TRBV20-1 with TRBJ1-6; TRBD1 matches 8 bases. This CDR3 comprises 15 residues. Germline V lookup: CDR1 DFQATT, CDR2 SNEGSKA (reference sequence). The ends lost 5 bases at V and 10 bases at J; junction bases unmatched: 13. CDR3: CSAVRPTGDGSPLHF. The CDR3 DNA reads as TGCAGTGCTGTACGCCCGACAGGGGACGGGTCACCCCTCCACTTT.

This clonotype occurred many times. The gene calls are TRBV14 and TRBJ1-1; D is unclear. CDR1 and CDR2 from the germline V gene are SGHDN and FVKESK. CDR3 length: 16 amino acids. The germline V and J ends were trimmed by 3 bases and 3 bases, with 17 bases remaining between them. The CDR3 is CASSHGRSPSDTEAFF. The CDR3 coding sequence is TGTGCCAGCAGCCATGGACGGTCTCCCAGCGACACTGAAGCTTTCTTT.

This clonotype was counted many times. V is TRBV10-3 and J is TRBJ2-5; D perhaps matches TRBD1 (6 bases). Germline V gene data show CDR1 as ENHRY and CDR2 as SYGVKD. Trimming shortened V by 6 bases and J by 5 bases, and 13 bases separated the two germline ends. The CDR3 has 13 amino acids. For the CDR3, the DNA is TGTGCCATCAGATCCGGACAGATGGAGACCCAGTACTTC. It yields the protein CAIRSGQMETQYF.